This TCR beta chain was observed in a study of blood T cell repertoires in COVID-19. On the study more broadly: PBMCs, B-cell-depleted T cells, or T cells were the source of the cDNA or gDNA that made up the material.

In germline, CDR1 is SGDLS, CDR2 YYNGEE. The CDR3 runs to 14 residues. V was pared by 0 bases and J by 1 base, with 8 bases between. Recruits, aged roughly 18 to 90 years, lived in 24 US areas. Cohorts were based on clinical histories the participants reported. Comment on this clone: The sample has other DNA sequences that encode this CDR3 too.

Generated by immunoSEQ multiplex PCR, the TCRdb table keeps only in-frame clones and is missing some. The sample includes a few hundred thousand clones, approximately 78% of them seen just once. Sequencing used PBMCs or T cells enriched from blood (not recorded which). The source of this sequence is a man aged 40-49 years who had been exposed to COVID-19. The rearrangement joins TRBV9 to TRBJ2-7; D ambiguous. CDR3: CASSVGDTSYEQYF. In DNA form, the CDR3 reads TGTGCCAGCAGCGTAGGAGACACTTCCTACGAGCAGTACTTC.